The entry below describes one TCR beta chain. CD8+ and CD4+ T cells taken from blood had their TCR beta sequenced. Those who served as multiple sclerosis controls were treatment-naive patients with stable or active relapsing-remitting disease. These data are taken from a study of CD8 T cells in Susac syndrome. The authors reverse transcribed about 0.45 to 1 ug RNA with random hexamers. Amplification of the TCR beta CDR3 was carried out by immunoSEQ multiplex PCR, which spanned a total of 54 Vbeta and 13 Jbeta segments. TCRdb fed the immunoSEQ multiplex PCR reads into MiXCR, producing one record per CDR3 protein. Here the sample spans roughly 400,000 distinct CDR3 sequences, more than 80% being singletons. The CDR3 totals 14 residues. With V trimmed by 6 bases and J by 5 bases, 9 bases remained unmatched. Germline CDR1 reads SGHRS; CDR2 reads YFSETQ.

The sequence was collected from a human donor with multiple sclerosis. The V and J genes are TRBV5-1 and TRBJ2-7, with 9 bases fitting TRBD1. Sequencing was done on a sample of CD8+ T cells from PBMCs. The CDR3 sequence: CASNSGTGHHEQYF. The CDR3 DNA follows: TGCGCCAGCAACTCCGGGACAGGGCACCACGAGCAGTACTTC. The full variable domain, rest sourced from reference TRBV5-1 and TRBJ2-7, is KAGVTQTPRYLIKTRGQQVTLSCSPISGHRSVSWYQQTPGQGLQFLFEYFSETQRNKGNFPGRFSGRQFSNSRSEMNVSTLELGDSALYLCASNSGTGHHEQYFGPGTRLTVT.